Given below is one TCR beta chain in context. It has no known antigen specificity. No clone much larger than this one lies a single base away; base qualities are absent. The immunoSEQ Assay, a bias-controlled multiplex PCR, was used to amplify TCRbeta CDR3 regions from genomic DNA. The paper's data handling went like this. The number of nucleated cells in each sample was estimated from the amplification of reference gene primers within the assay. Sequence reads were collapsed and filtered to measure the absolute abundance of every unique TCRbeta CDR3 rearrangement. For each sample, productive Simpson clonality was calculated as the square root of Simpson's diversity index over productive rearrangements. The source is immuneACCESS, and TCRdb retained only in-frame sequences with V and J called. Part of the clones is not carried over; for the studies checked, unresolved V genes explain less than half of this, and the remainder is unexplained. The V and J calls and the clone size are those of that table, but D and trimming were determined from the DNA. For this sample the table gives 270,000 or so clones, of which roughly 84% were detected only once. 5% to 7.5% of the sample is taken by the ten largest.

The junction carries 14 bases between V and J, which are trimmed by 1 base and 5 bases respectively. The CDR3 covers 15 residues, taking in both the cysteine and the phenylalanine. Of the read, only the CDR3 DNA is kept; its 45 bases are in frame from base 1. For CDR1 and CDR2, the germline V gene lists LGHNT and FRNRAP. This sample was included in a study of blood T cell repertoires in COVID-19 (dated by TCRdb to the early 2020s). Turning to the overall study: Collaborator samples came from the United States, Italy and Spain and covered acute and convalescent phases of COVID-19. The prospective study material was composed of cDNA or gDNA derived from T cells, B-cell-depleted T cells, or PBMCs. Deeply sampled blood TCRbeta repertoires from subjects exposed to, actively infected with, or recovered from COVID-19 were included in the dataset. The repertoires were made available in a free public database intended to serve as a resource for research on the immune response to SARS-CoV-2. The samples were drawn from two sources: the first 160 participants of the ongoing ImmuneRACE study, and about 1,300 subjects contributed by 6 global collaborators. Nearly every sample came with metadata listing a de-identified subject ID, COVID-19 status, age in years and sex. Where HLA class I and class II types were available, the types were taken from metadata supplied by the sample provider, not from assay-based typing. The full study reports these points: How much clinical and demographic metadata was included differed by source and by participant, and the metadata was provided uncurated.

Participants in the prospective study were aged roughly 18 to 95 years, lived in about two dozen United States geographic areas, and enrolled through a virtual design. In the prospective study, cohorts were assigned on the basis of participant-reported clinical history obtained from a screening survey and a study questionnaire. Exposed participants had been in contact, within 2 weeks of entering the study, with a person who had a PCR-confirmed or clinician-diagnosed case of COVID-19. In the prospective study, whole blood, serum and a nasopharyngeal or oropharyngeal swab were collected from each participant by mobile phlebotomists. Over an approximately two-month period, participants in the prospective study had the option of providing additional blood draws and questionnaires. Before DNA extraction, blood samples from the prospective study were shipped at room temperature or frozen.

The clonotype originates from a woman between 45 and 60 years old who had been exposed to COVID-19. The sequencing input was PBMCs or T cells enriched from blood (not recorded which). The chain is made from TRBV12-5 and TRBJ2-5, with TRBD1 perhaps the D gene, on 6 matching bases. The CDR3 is CASGLGQATRETQYF. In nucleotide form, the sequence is TGTGCTAGTGGTTTGGGACAGGCCACTCGGGAGACCCAGTACTTC.